This is a list of T cell receptor beta chains from one sample in a study of blood T cell repertoires in COVID-19. Clones were read by immunoSEQ multiplex PCR, and TCRdb kept only the in-frame ones, dropping some. The profile shows more than 95,000 clones, about 83% of them singletons. Material for sequencing was peripheral blood. The receptors shown here come from a man aged 80 or over with active or convalescent COVID-19. Both conserved end residues are part of each CDR3. A D gene is named only where the DNA matches it firmly. Clone sizes are given selectively: once, few, many, or a class where the clone is expanded.

few | NA | TRBJ1-4 | TRBV5-8 | TGTGCCAGCAGCCGCGAAGGGGGAAAAGGGGTTGAAAAACTGTTTTTT | CASSREGGKGVEKLFF
NA | TRBD1 | TRBJ1-2 | TRBV7-8 | TGTGCCAGCAGCACAGACCAGGGGGCACCTGGCTACACCTTC | CASSTDQGAPGYTF
once | TRBD1 | TRBJ1-4 | TRBV11-2 | TGTGCCAGCAGCCCAAGACAGGGGTCCGGTGAAAAACTGTTTTTT | CASSPRQGSGEKLFF
NA | NA | TRBJ2-7 | TRBV12-3/TRBV12-4 | TGTGCCAGCAGAACCGGGAAAACCTACGAGCAGTACTTC | CASRTGKTYEQYF
NA | NA | TRBJ1-5 | TRBV10-3 | TGTGCCACCCGACAGGCAAAGAATCAGCCCCAGCATTTT | CATRQAKNQPQHF
NA | NA | TRBJ1-2 | TRBV3-1/TRBV3-2 | TGTGCCAGCAGCCTTAGGACAAAGTGGGCCTATGGCTACACCTTC | CASSLRTKWAYGYTF
few | TRBD1 | TRBJ1-1 | TRBV7-8 | TGTGCCAGCAGGAGACAGGGCCTATCGAACACTGAAGCTTTCTTT | CASRRQGLSNTEAFF
NA | TRBD1 | TRBJ1-2 | TRBV6-5 | TGTGCCAGCGCGGACAGGGGCTTCGGCTACACCTTC | CASADRGFGYTF
NA | NA | TRBJ1-4 | TRBV9 | TGTGCCAGCAGCGTGGGGCTAACTAATGAAAAACTGTTTTTT | CASSVGLTNEKLFF
NA | TRBD1 | TRBJ1-5 | TRBV6-2/TRBV6-3 | TGTGCCAGCAGTTACGATAGACAGGGGGTTGGCAATCAGCCCCAGCATTTT | CASSYDRQGVGNQPQHF
NA | TRBD1 | TRBJ2-3 | TRBV6-2/TRBV6-3 | TGTGCCAGCAGTTGGGGGGACAGGAGGACAGATACGCAGTATTTT | CASSWGDRRTDTQYF
NA | TRBD2 | TRBJ2-3 | TRBV9 | TGTGCCAGCAGCGCATTAGCGGGGGGGCCGGGAGATACGCAGTATTTT | CASSALAGGPGDTQYF
NA | NA | TRBJ1-2 | TRBV20-1 | TGCAGTGCTGGTGGAGGGAGCCATGGCTACACCTTC | CSAGGGSHGYTF
NA | TRBD1 | TRBJ2-4 | TRBV23-1 | TGCGCCACCCTCGTATCCGGGACAGTATTCATTCAGTACTTC | CATLVSGTVFIQYF
NA | TRBD1 | TRBJ1-5 | TRBV5-5 | TGTGCCAGCAGCGTTGGGACAGGGGCTGGGCAGCCCCAGCATTTT | CASSVGTGAGQPQHF
NA | NA | TRBJ2-3 | TRBV7-9 | TGTGCCAGCAGCTTACCCAACGGTTTTGCAGATACGCAGTATTTT | CASSLPNGFADTQYF
NA | NA | TRBJ2-4 | TRBV19 | TGTGCCAGTGGCCTGAACATTCAGTACTTC | CASGLNIQYF
NA | TRBD2 | TRBJ2-3 | TRBV4-2 | TGTGCCAGCAGCCCCATGCTAGCGGGGGGGCCGGATACGCAGTATTTT | CASSPMLAGGPDTQYF
NA | TRBD2 | TRBJ2-7 | TRBV5-1 | TGCGCCAGCACTTCGATGGGGGGGACCTACGAGCAGTACTTC | CASTSMGGTYEQYF
NA | TRBD1 | TRBJ1-2 | TRBV30 | TGTGCCCAAGACAGGGGTGGCTACACCTTC | CAQDRGGYTF
NA | TRBD1 | TRBJ2-7 | TRBV19 | TGTGCCAGTAGTTTACAGGGGAGCGAGCAGTACTTC | CASSLQGSEQYF
NA | NA | TRBJ1-3 | TRBV7-2 | TGTGCCAGCATCCAGGATGGTCCTTACTCTGGAAACACCATATATTTT | CASIQDGPYSGNTIYF
NA | TRBD1 | TRBJ1-6 | TRBV19 | TGTGCCAGTAGTACGGGGACAGGGTGGGATTCACCCCTCCACTTT | CASSTGTGWDSPLHF
NA | TRBD2 | TRBJ2-1 | TRBV7-2 | TGTGCCAGCAGCTTAGTGGGTAGCGGGGGCCTCGGGGAGCAGTTCTTC | CASSLVGSGGLGEQFF
NA | NA | TRBJ2-7 | TRBV4-3 | TGCGCCAGCAGCCAAGAGGCCTTC | CASSQEAF
NA | NA | TRBJ2-7 | TRBV7-2 | TGTGCCAGCAGCTCCCATCGGGGGAACACCTACGAGCAGTACTTC | CASSSHRGNTYEQYF
NA | NA | TRBJ2-2 | TRBV7-2 | TGTGCCAGCAGCTTTTTCTCAGGGAAAGGTACCGGGGAGCTGTTTTTT | CASSFFSGKGTGELFF
few | TRBD2 | TRBJ2-1 | TRBV2 | TGTGCCAGCAGTGAAGCGCTAGCGGGGGCCCCGATCTCCTACAATGAGCAGTTCTTC | CASSEALAGAPISYNEQFF
NA | TRBD1 | TRBJ1-4 | TRBV10-3 | TGTGCCATCAGTGAGATGGCACAGGGGGCAGCTAATGAAAAACTGTTTTTT | CAISEMAQGAANEKLFF
NA | NA | TRBJ2-5 | TRBV7-3 | TGTGCCAGCAGCCCCGGGTCTCAAGAGACCCAGTACTTC | CASSPGSQETQYF
NA | NA | TRBJ1-5 | TRBV19 | TGTGCCAGTACGAGGGATAGCAATCAGCCCCAGCATTTT | CASTRDSNQPQHF
NA | NA | TRBJ1-4 | TRBV18 | TGTGCCAGCTCACCTAACAGGGATACAACTAATGAAAAACTGTTTTTT | CASSPNRDTTNEKLFF
NA | TRBD1 | TRBJ1-2 | TRBV28 | TGTGCCAGCAGCTCGGGACAGGGGACCCCGTATGGCTACACCTTC | CASSSGQGTPYGYTF
few | TRBD2 | TRBJ2-1 | TRBV7-9 | TGTGCCAGCAGCTCCGCGGGACTAGCGGGGTATGAGCAGTTCTTC | CASSSAGLAGYEQFF
NA | NA | TRBJ2-1 | TRBV9 | TGTGCCAGCACGCTTGGGCAGGGGAGGGATGAGCAGTTCTTC | CASTLGQGRDEQFF
NA | TRBD2 | TRBJ2-1 | TRBV7-3 | TGTGCCAGCAGCCCCAGACTAGCGGGGGCACATGAGCAGTTCTTC | CASSPRLAGAHEQFF
NA | TRBD1 | TRBJ2-7 | TRBV28 | TGTGCCAGCAGGGGCTCCGGGACAGGGGCCTACGAGCAGTACTTC | CASRGSGTGAYEQYF
few | NA | TRBJ2-5 | TRBV27 | TGTGCCAGCGCCCGCTTGGGCTTACACCAAGAGACCCAGTACTTC | CASARLGLHQETQYF
NA | NA | TRBJ1-2 | TRBV11-2 | TGTGCCAGCAGCTTAGAATCCAGGTCTGGCTACACCTTC | CASSLESRSGYTF
NA | NA | TRBJ1-5 | TRBV9 | TGTGCCAGCAGCATCGGTGGCAATCAGCCCCAGCATTTT | CASSIGGNQPQHF
few | NA | TRBJ1-2 | TRBV7-8 | TGTGCCAGCAGCTTAGCTCAGGGAGGTGGTGGCTACACCTTC | CASSLAQGGGGYTF
NA | TRBD1 | TRBJ1-2 | TRBV7-8 | TGTGCCAGCAGCCGCTCTGGCAGGGGGTTACCCTATGGCTACACCTTC | CASSRSGRGLPYGYTF
NA | TRBD2 | TRBJ2-5 | TRBV5-1 | TGCGCCAGCAGCTTCGGACTAGCGGGGGGGCTGGAGACCCAGTACTTC | CASSFGLAGGLETQYF
few | NA | TRBJ1-3 | TRBV3-1/TRBV3-2 | TGTGCCAGCAGCCAGCGGGGATCTGGAAACACCATATATTTT | CASSQRGSGNTIYF
NA | NA | TRBJ2-7 | TRBV19 | TGTGCCAGTAGTATAACTCTCGGAACAGGGCCCCACTCCTACGAGCAGTACTTC | CASSITLGTGPHSYEQYF
NA | NA | TRBJ1-2 | TRBV20-1 | TGCAGTGCGGAACGGGAGGGTGGCTACACCTTC | CSAEREGGYTF